The clone carrying this TCR beta chain was found many times. The entry originates in a study of blood T cell repertoires in COVID-19. Study overall: The analysed material was cDNA or gDNA that came from T cells, B-cell-depleted T cells, or PBMCs.

The repertoire was sequenced with immunoSEQ multiplex PCR; TCRdb's copy has only in-frame clones and lacks some. The sample gives over 150,000 clones, around nine tenths of which show up once; 15% to 20% is in the top ten. This TCR was sampled from a man aged 50 to 59 with COVID-19, enrolled during active disease. The sequenced sample consisted of peripheral blood.

CDR3 sequence reads: CASSGDSYSGNTIYF. The CDR3 DNA follows: TGTGCCAGCTCGGGTGACAGTTACTCTGGAAACACCATATATTTT. The chain employs TRBV2 and TRBJ1-3, with a tentative D call TRBD1 (5 bases). V lost 8 bases and J lost 0, with 14 bases in between. CDR3 size: 15 residues. In germline, CDR1 is SNHLY, CDR2 FYNNEI.